A selection of T cell receptor beta chains follows, all from one sample in a study of CD8+CD57+ T cells in acquired aplastic anemia. TCRdb re-analysed the reads in MiXCR, keeping a single row per CDR3 protein. This sample has about 42,000 distinct CDR3 sequences; roughly two thirds occur once, and the top ten carry more than 20%. The source material was sorted CD4+, CD8+, or CD8+CD57+ T cells (not recorded which) from PBMCs. The receptor source for this set is a human donor in good health, serving as a control. CDR3s include the opening cysteine and the closing phenylalanine or tryptophan. Fields, in order: D gene, V gene, clone size, J gene, CDR3 DNA, CDR3 protein. A D gene is named only where the DNA matches it firmly. A row's size may be missing; if present it is once, few, many or a size class.

D gene: NA; V gene: TRBV11-2; clone size: NA; J gene: TRBJ2-7; CDR3 DNA: TGTGCCAGCAGCTCACTAACCTACGAGCAGTACTTC; CDR3 protein: CASSSLTYEQYF
D gene: TRBD1; V gene: TRBV4-2; clone size: few; J gene: TRBJ1-6; CDR3 DNA: TGTGCCAGCAGCCAGGGACAGGGATATTCACCCCTCCACTTT; CDR3 protein: CASSQGQGYSPLHF
D gene: TRBD1; V gene: TRBV25-1; clone size: NA; J gene: TRBJ1-6; CDR3 DNA: TGTGCCAGCAGGGGGACAGGCGATAATTCACCCCTCCACTTT; CDR3 protein: CASRGTGDNSPLHF
D gene: TRBD1; V gene: TRBV20-1; clone size: NA; J gene: TRBJ2-7; CDR3 DNA: TGCAGTGCTAAACAGGGGGGTCGCGAGCAGTACTTC; CDR3 protein: CSAKQGGREQYF
D gene: NA; V gene: TRBV10-3; clone size: NA; J gene: TRBJ2-3; CDR3 DNA: TGTGCCATCAGACAGATGAGGGCAGGGGGCACAGATACGCAGTATTTT; CDR3 protein: CAIRQMRAGGTDTQYF
D gene: NA; V gene: TRBV24-1; clone size: NA; J gene: TRBJ2-5; CDR3 DNA: TGTGCCACCAGTGATGGGGCCTACATAGGGGAGACCCAGTACTTC; CDR3 protein: CATSDGAYIGETQYF
D gene: NA; V gene: TRBV6-1; clone size: NA; J gene: TRBJ1-1; CDR3 DNA: TGTGCCAGCAGCCTAGACAGGATGAACACTGAAGCTTTCTTT; CDR3 protein: CASSLDRMNTEAFF
D gene: NA; V gene: TRBV2; clone size: NA; J gene: TRBJ2-5; CDR3 DNA: TGTGCCAGCGGTCAGGGACCTACAGAGACCCAGTACTTC; CDR3 protein: CASGQGPTETQYF
D gene: NA; V gene: TRBV2; clone size: NA; J gene: TRBJ1-1; CDR3 DNA: TGTGCCAGCAGCGTGGACCGTGACACTGAAGCTTTCTTT; CDR3 protein: CASSVDRDTEAFF
D gene: NA; V gene: TRBV7-9; clone size: NA; J gene: TRBJ2-7; CDR3 DNA: TGTGCCAGCAGCCCGACAACCTATGATAACGAGCAGTACTTC; CDR3 protein: CASSPTTYDNEQYF
D gene: NA; V gene: TRBV13; clone size: NA; J gene: TRBJ2-1; CDR3 DNA: TGTGCCAGCAGCTTAGGAACTAGCAGGTATGAGGGGTACAATGAGCAGTTCTTC; CDR3 protein: CASSLGTSRYEGYNEQFF
D gene: NA; V gene: TRBV24-1; clone size: NA; J gene: TRBJ1-6; CDR3 DNA: TGTGCCACCAGTGAGGCGGGGAATTCACCCCTCCACTTT; CDR3 protein: CATSEAGNSPLHF
D gene: NA; V gene: TRBV28; clone size: many; J gene: TRBJ2-3; CDR3 DNA: TGTGCCAGCAGTTTAGGTCCGGATACGCAGTATTTT; CDR3 protein: CASSLGPDTQYF
D gene: NA; V gene: TRBV24-1; clone size: NA; J gene: TRBJ2-2; CDR3 DNA: TGTGCCACCAGTGATCAGGTGAACGGGGAGCTGTTTTTT; CDR3 protein: CATSDQVNGELFF
D gene: NA; V gene: TRBV5-5; clone size: many; J gene: TRBJ1-2; CDR3 DNA: TGTGCCAGCAGCTTAAGGGCTCCTAACTATGGCTACACCTTC; CDR3 protein: CASSLRAPNYGYTF
D gene: NA; V gene: TRBV7-6; clone size: medium-sized; J gene: TRBJ1-1; CDR3 DNA: TGTGCCAGCAGCTTAACAGGGATCAACACTGAAGCTTTCTTT; CDR3 protein: CASSLTGINTEAFF